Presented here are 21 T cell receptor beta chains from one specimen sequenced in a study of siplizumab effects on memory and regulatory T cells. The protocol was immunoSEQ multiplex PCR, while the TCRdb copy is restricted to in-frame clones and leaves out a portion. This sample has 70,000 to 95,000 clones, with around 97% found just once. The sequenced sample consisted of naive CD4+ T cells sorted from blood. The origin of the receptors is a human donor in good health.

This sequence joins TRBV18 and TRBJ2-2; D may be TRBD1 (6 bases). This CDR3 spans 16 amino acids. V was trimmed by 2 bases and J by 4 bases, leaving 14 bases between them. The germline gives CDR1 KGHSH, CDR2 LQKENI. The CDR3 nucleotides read TGTGCCAGCTCACCAGGGGTACAGGGAATCACCGGGGAGCTGTTTTTT. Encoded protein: CASSPGVQGITGELFF.

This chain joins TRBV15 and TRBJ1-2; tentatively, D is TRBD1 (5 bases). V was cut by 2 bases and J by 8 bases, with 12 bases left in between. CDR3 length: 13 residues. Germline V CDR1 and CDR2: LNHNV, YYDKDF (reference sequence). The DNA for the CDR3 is TGTGCCACCAGCAGATCGGGAGGGGAGGGCTACACCTTC. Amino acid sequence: CATSRSGGEGYTF.

For the CDR3, the DNA is TGTGCCATCAGTGAGTTGAGGGCACATGTCGATTCACCCCTCCACTTT. Translated: CAISELRAHVDSPLHF. V gene TRBV10-3 combines with J gene TRBJ1-6, with no clear D. The CDR3 loop spans 16 amino acids. Between the trimmed V and J ends, which lost 1 base and 8 bases, there was a span of 15 bases. Germline V lookup: CDR1 ENHRY, CDR2 SYGVKD.

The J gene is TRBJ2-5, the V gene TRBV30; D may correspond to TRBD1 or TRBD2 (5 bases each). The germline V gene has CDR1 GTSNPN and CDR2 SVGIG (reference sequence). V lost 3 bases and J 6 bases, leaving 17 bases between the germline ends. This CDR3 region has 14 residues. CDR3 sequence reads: CAWSRDGDGKTQYF. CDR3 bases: TGTGCCTGGAGCCGAGACGGGGACGGGAAGACCCAGTACTTC.

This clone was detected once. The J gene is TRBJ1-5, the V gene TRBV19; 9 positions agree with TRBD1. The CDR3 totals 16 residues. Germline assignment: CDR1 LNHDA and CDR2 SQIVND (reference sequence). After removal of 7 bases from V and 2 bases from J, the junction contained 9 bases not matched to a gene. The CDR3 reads CASTPTGGWGNQPQHF. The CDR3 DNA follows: TGTGCCAGTACCCCAACAGGGGGCTGGGGCAATCAGCCCCAGCATTTT.

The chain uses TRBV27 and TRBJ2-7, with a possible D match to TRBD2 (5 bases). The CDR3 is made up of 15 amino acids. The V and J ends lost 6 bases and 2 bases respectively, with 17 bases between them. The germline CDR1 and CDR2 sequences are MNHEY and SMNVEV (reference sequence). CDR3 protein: CASSSHGILAYEQYF. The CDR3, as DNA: TGTGCCAGCAGCTCACACGGGATTTTGGCCTACGAGCAGTACTTC.

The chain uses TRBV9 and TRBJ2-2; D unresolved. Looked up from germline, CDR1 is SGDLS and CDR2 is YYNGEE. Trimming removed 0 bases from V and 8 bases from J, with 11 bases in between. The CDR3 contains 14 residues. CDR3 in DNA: TGTGCCAGCAGCGTAGCTCAGGCAATAGGGGAGCTGTTTTTT. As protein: CASSVAQAIGELFF.

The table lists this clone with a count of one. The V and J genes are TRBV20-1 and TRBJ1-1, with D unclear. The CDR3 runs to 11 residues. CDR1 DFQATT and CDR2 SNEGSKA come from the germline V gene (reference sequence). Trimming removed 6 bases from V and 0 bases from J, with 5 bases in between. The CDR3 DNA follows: TGCAGTGCCCCATTGAACACTGAAGCTTTCTTT. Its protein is CSAPLNTEAFF.

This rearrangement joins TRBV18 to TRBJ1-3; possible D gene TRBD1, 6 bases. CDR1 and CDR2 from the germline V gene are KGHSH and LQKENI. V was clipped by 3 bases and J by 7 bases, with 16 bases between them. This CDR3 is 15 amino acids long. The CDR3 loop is CASSPNRELVNTIYF. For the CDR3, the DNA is TGTGCCAGCTCACCTAACAGGGAGCTAGTGAACACCATATATTTT.

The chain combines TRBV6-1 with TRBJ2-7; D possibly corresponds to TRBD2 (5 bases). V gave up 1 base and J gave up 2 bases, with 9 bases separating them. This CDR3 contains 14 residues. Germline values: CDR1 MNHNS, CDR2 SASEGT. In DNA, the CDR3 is TGTGCCAGCAGTGAAGGGAGGCTGACCTACGAGCAGTACTTC. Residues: CASSEGRLTYEQYF.

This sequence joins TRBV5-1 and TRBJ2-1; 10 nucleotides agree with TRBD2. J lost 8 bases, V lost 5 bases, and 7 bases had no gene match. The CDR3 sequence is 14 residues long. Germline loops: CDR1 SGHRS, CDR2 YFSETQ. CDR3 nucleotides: TGCGCCAGCAGTCCTAGCGGGGGTGGGTATGAGCAGTTCTTC. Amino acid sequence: CASSPSGGGYEQFF.

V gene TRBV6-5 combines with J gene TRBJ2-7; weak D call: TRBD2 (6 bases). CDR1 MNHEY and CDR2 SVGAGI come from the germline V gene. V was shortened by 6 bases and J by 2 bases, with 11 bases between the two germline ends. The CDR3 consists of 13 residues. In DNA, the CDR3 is TGTGCCAGCAGGCCGGGAGCCACCTACGAGCAGTACTTC. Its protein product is CASRPGATYEQYF.

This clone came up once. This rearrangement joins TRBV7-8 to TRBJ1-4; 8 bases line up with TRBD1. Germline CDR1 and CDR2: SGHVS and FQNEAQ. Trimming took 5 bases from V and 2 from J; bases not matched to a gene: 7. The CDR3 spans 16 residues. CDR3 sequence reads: CASSPDRVSTNEKLFF. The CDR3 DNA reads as TGTGCCAGCAGCCCGGACAGGGTTTCTACTAATGAAAAACTGTTTTTT.

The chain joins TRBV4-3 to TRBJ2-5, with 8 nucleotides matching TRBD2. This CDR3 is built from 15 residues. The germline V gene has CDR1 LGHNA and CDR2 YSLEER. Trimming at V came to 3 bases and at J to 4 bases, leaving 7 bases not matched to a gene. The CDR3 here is CASSQNSGESETQYF. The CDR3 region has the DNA TGCGCCAGCAGCCAGAATAGCGGGGAATCAGAGACCCAGTACTTC.

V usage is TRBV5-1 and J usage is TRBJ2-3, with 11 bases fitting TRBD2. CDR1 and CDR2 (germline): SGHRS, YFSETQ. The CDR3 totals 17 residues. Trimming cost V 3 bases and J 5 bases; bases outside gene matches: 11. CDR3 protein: CASSSTLLAGGLDTQYF. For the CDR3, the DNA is TGCGCCAGCAGCTCGACCCTCCTAGCGGGGGGCCTAGATACGCAGTATTTT.

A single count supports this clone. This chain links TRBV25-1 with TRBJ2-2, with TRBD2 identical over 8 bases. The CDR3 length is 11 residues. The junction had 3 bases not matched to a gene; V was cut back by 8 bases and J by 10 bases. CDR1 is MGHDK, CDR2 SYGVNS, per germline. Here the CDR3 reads CASEGLAELFF. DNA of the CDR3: TGTGCCAGCGAAGGACTAGCGGAGCTGTTTTTT.

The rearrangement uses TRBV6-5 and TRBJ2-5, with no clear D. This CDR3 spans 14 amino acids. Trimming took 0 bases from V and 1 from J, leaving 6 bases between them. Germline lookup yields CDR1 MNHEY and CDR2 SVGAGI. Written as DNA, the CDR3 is TGTGCCAGCAGTTACTCTAGCAGCCAAGAGACCCAGTACTTC. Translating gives CASSYSSSQETQYF.

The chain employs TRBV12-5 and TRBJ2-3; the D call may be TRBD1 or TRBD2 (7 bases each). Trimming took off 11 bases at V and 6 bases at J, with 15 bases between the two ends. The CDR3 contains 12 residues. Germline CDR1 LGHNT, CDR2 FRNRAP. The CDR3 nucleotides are TGTGCTTCAGGGGGGGTTGGTGATACGCAGTATTTT. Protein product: CASGGVGDTQYF.

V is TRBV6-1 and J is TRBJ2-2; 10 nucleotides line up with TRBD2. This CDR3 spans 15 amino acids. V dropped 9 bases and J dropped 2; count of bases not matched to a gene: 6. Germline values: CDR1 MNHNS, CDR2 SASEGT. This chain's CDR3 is CASFLAGANTGELFF. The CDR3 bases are TGTGCCAGTTTTCTAGCGGGGGCCAACACCGGGGAGCTGTTTTTT.

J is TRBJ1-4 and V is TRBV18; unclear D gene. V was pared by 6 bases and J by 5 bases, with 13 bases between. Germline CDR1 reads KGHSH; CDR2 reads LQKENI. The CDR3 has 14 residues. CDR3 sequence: CASSPTVLNEKLFF. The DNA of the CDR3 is TGTGCCAGCTCGCCGACGGTCCTGAATGAAAAACTGTTTTTT. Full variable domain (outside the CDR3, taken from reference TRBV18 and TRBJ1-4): NAGVMQNPRHLVRRRGQEARLRCSPMKGHSHVYWYRQLPEEGLKFMVYLQKENIIDESGMPKERFSAEFPKEGPSILRIQQVVRGDSAAYFCASSPTVLNEKLFFGSGTQLSVL.

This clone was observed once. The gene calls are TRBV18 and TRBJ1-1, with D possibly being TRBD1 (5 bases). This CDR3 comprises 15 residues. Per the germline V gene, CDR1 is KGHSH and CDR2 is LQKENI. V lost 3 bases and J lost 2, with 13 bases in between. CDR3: CASSPGGGLNTEAFF. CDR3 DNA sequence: TGTGCCAGCTCACCGGGGGGGGGACTTAACACTGAAGCTTTCTTT. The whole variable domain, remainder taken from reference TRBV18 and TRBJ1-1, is NAGVMQNPRHLVRRRGQEARLRCSPMKGHSHVYWYRQLPEEGLKFMVYLQKENIIDESGMPKERFSAEFPKEGPSILRIQQVVRGDSAAYFCASSPGGGLNTEAFFGQGTRLTVV.